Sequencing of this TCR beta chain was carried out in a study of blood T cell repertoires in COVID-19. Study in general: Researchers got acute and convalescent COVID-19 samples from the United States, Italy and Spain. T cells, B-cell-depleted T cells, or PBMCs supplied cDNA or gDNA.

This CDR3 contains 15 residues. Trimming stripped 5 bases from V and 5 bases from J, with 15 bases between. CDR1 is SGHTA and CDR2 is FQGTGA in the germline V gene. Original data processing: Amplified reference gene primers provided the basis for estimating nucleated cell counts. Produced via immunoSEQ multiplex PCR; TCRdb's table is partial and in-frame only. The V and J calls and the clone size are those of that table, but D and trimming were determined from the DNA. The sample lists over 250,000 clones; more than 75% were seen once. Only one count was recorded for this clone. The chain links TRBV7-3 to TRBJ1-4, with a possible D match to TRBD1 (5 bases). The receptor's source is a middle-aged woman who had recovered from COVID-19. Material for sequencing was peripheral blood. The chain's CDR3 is CASSLHRGGNEKLFF. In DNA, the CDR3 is TGTGCCAGCAGCCTCCACCGGGGGGGGAATGAAAAACTGTTTTTT.